A selection of T cell receptor beta chains follows, all from one sample in a study of blood T cell repertoires in COVID-19. The table came from immunoSEQ multiplex PCR; TCRdb's copy has only in-frame clones and leaves some out. The sample holds some 490,000 clones, approximately 85% seen once. The sample comprised peripheral blood. The receptors here all came from a human donor in a cohort sampled during active COVID-19. CDR3s include the opening cysteine and the closing phenylalanine or tryptophan.

V | CDR3
TRBV7-3 | CASSSTGNTEAFF
TRBV19 | CASSMLAGGQETQYF
TRBV10-3 | CAISFDREYTEAFF
TRBV27 | CASGQAGVRSEQYF
TRBV18 | CASSPSGQETQYF
TRBV7-2 | CASSLRLAGATDTQYF
TRBV5-1 | CASSSEVDYGYTF
TRBV6-1 | CASSEDQGWSEAFF
TRBV12-3/TRBV12-4 | CASTPGDGEKLFF
TRBV10-1 | CASSEKREGRKQYF
TRBV12-3/TRBV12-4 | CASSRDNYEQYF
TRBV4-1 | CASSETGTQDYEQYF
TRBV3-1/TRBV3-2 | CASSRSGGGRNIQYF
TRBV7-9 | CASSLALRGLTIDTEAFF
TRBV5-1 | CASSLGLAGGPTYYNEQFF
TRBV19 | CASSNRDDQPQHF
TRBV11-2 | CASSLWTEQNTEAFF
TRBV5-6 | CASSLQGMSNQPQHF
TRBV6-6 | CASSPGGRVTGELFF
TRBV6-5 | CASSYRGPEKLFF
TRBV29-1 | CSVKTSTNEKLFF
TRBV2 | CASKRGGYEQYF
TRBV7-3 | CASSLMGLNSPLHF
TRBV6-5 | CASSLKGGGNTEAFF
TRBV7-3 | CASSLTGLAGGPGEQFF
TRBV7-3 | CASSGYRGTDTQYF
TRBV5-8 | CASSLRTGSGNTIYF
TRBV3-1/TRBV3-2 | CASSQGSGGTEAFF
TRBV28 | CASSSDRAALLNEKLFF
TRBV2 | CASMRDRGSTGADTQYF
TRBV6-5 | CASSWTGGSYTEAFF
TRBV20-1 | CSGANSYEQYF
TRBV6-2/TRBV6-3 | CASSYSNPSGRRGTGELFF
TRBV5-1 | CASSSTGASNEKLFF
TRBV3-1/TRBV3-2 | CASSQDGEGWPYNEQFF
TRBV6-2/TRBV6-3 | CASSYFREQYF
TRBV28 | CASRPTTSVYEQYF
TRBV7-3 | CASRGPRDTITYEQYF
TRBV19 | CASSTPGKSTDTQYF
TRBV3-1/TRBV3-2 | CASSQRTGENGYTF
TRBV27 | CASSATAHGANVLTF
TRBV29-1 | CSVEVRQGADGELFF
TRBV6-5 | CASAEPLTEKLFF
TRBV7-9 | CASSPRRATNTVGTQYF
TRBV29-1 | CSVEDRNSGRSYNEQFF
TRBV9 | CASSVGSGYNEQFF
TRBV19 | CASKTSGSPYEQYF
TRBV4-2 | CASSQDLGPRGIGEQFF
TRBV5-1 | CASRPTGNTGELFF
TRBV19 | CASSIGQYQETQYF
TRBV5-4 | CASSLPGLAGAYEQYF